These 24 T cell receptor beta chains originate from one sample sequenced in a study of blood T cell repertoires in COVID-19. Measured with immunoSEQ multiplex PCR; TCRdb has only the in-frame clones, and not every one. This sample carries 200,000 to 250,000 clones, roughly 84% of them seen once, and the ten largest clones take roughly 7.4%. What was sequenced was peripheral blood. The receptors were sampled from a woman between 50 and 59 years old with acute or convalescent COVID-19.

The chain combines TRBV27 with TRBJ1-5; a possible D gene is TRBD1 (6 bases). V lost 5 bases and J lost 4, with 9 bases in between. CDR1 and CDR2 from the germline V gene are MNHEY and SMNVEV (reference sequence). The CDR3 length is 13 residues. CDR3 loop: CASSADRNQPQHF. The CDR3 DNA reads TGTGCCAGCAGTGCCGACAGGAATCAGCCCCAGCATTTT.

The rearrangement joins TRBV7-2 to TRBJ2-1, with 10 bases that match TRBD2. Germline CDR1 reads SGHTA; CDR2 reads FQGNSA. The CDR3 runs 15 residues. The trim removed 5 bases at V and 6 bases at J, leaving 7 bases unmatched. This CDR3 is CASSLAAGGFNEQFF. The CDR3 DNA follows: TGTGCCAGCAGCCTCGCAGCGGGGGGGTTCAATGAGCAGTTCTTC.

This rearrangement joins TRBV9 to TRBJ1-3, with unresolved D. CDR1 and CDR2 from the germline V gene are SGDLS and YYNGEE. With 0 bases removed from V and 0 bases from J, the gap between germline ends came to 7 bases. The CDR3 is 15 amino acids. CDR3 nucleotides: TGTGCCAGCAGCGTAGTGGGGAGCTCTGGAAACACCATATATTTT. As protein: CASSVVGSSGNTIYF.

This clone was detected only a few times. This rearrangement joins TRBV19 to TRBJ2-7, with TRBD2 matching over 8 bases. V was pared by 4 bases and J by 6 bases, with 2 bases of the junction left unmatched. Germline CDR1 is LNHDA and CDR2 is SQIVND (reference sequence). This CDR3 comprises 12 residues. The DNA of the CDR3 is TGTGCCAGTAGTACCCGGGGGGGCGAGCAGTACTTC. This sequence encodes CASSTRGGEQYF.

V and J are TRBV10-3 and TRBJ1-4; TRBD1 might be the D (6 bases). This CDR3 contains 13 residues. The germline V gene encodes CDR1 ENHRY and CDR2 SYGVKD. Trimming left V 4 bases short and J 7 bases short, with 10 bases between. The DNA for the CDR3 is TGTGCCATCAGTGCGGACAGCGCTGAAAAACTGTTTTTT. Its translation is CAISADSAEKLFF.

The rearrangement links TRBV7-8 to TRBJ1-3; possibly TRBD1 for D (6 bases). Trimming took off 0 bases at V and 0 bases at J, with 12 bases between the two ends. Germline V gene sequence: CDR1 SGHVS, CDR2 FQNEAQ. This CDR3 is built from 17 residues. CDR3 amino acids: CASSLAPTDSSGNTIYF. The CDR3, as DNA: TGTGCCAGCAGCTTAGCGCCCACGGACAGCTCTGGAAACACCATATATTTT.

This chain connects TRBV27 to TRBJ2-1, with 11 nucleotides matching TRBD1. The ends lost 1 base at V and 9 bases at J; junction bases unmatched: 11. Germline V gene sequence: CDR1 MNHEY, CDR2 SMNVEV (reference sequence). CDR3 length equals 17 residues. In DNA, the CDR3 is TGTGCCAGCAGTTTATTAGCCGGGACAGGGGGTGAAAGTGAGCAGTTCTTC. Translation gives CASSLLAGTGGESEQFF.

This chain connects TRBV2 to TRBJ2-5; 9 positions agree with TRBD1. The trim removed 6 bases at V and 4 bases at J, leaving 6 bases unmatched. The germline gives CDR1 SNHLY, CDR2 FYNNEI. The CDR3 covers 14 residues. The CDR3 reads CASREDRGGETQYF. The CDR3 region has the DNA TGTGCCAGCAGAGAGGACAGGGGAGGAGAGACCCAGTACTTC.

This clone was seen more than once but under ten times. The chain has TRBV11-2 and TRBJ2-7; 10 bases align to TRBD1. CDR1 is SGHAT and CDR2 is FQNNGV in the germline V gene. The CDR3 is 13 residues long. J lost 6 bases, V lost 8 bases, and 7 bases had no gene match. The CDR3 region has the DNA TGTGCCAGCGTAGGACAGGGGGATAGCGAGCAGTACTTC. This translates into CASVGQGDSEQYF. The full variable domain, rest sourced from reference TRBV11-2 and TRBJ2-7, is EAGVAQSPRYKIIEKRQSVAFWCNPISGHATLYWYQQILGQGPKLLIQFQNNGVVDDSQLPKDRFSAERLKGVDSTLKIQPAKLEDSAVYLCASVGQGDSEQYFGPGTRLTVT.

The gene calls are TRBV7-9 and TRBJ2-3, with 12 bases fitting TRBD1. The CDR3 sequence is 19 residues long. With V trimmed by 4 bases and J by 3 bases, 14 bases remained unmatched. Looked up from germline, CDR1 is SEHNR and CDR2 is FQNEAQ (reference sequence). DNA for the CDR3: TGTGCCAGCAGCTCGGGACAGGGGGCCCCGGGGAGACGTACAGATACGCAGTATTTT. This encodes CASSSGQGAPGRRTDTQYF.

This chain links TRBV10-3 with TRBJ2-7, with 11 nucleotides matching TRBD1. V lost 6 bases and J lost 3; bases outside the gene matches: 7. The CDR3 has 15 residues. The germline V gene has CDR1 ENHRY and CDR2 SYGVKD. The chain's CDR3 is CAIRGQGAPGYEQYF. CDR3 coding DNA: TGTGCCATCAGAGGACAGGGGGCGCCGGGCTACGAGCAGTACTTC.

The chain uses TRBV7-2 and TRBJ2-7, with TRBD2 identical over 12 bases. This CDR3 has 15 residues. Trimming removed 3 bases from V and 6 bases from J; junction bases left unmatched: 6. CDR1 and CDR2 (germline): SGHTA, FQGNSA. The DNA of the CDR3 is TGTGCCAGCAGCTTGACTAGCGGGAGCGCTCGCGAGCAGTACTTC. It codes for CASSLTSGSAREQYF.

The V call is TRBV5-1, the J call TRBJ2-7; D not certain. Trimming took 5 bases from V and 4 from J, leaving 16 bases between them. Germline CDR1 and CDR2: SGHRS and YFSETQ. The CDR3 has 14 residues. The CDR3 sequence is CASRPDLLVYEQYF. As DNA, the CDR3 is TGCGCCAGCAGGCCAGACTTACTGGTTTACGAGCAGTACTTC.

The sample holds one count of this clone. The chain combines TRBV27 with TRBJ2-2; D possibly corresponds to TRBD2 (6 bases). The germline CDR1 and CDR2 sequences are MNHEY and SMNVEV (reference sequence). The CDR3 consists of 15 residues. Trimming cost V 5 bases and J 4 bases, with 14 bases left between them. The CDR3 bases are TGTGCCAGCAGTCCCTTCGGCGGGACCACCGGGGAGCTGTTTTTT. This encodes CASSPFGGTTGELFF.

The rearrangement uses TRBV23-1 and TRBJ2-5, with D uncertain. TRBV23-1 is placed among ORFs of uncertain function. V lost 6 bases and J 2 bases, leaving 7 bases between the germline ends. CDR3 length: 12 amino acids. The DNA for the CDR3 is TGCGCCAGCAGGCAGAAACAAGAGACCCAGTACTTC. It encodes CASRQKQETQYF.

This sequence joins TRBV5-1 and TRBJ2-7; the match to TRBD2 covers 7 bases. Per germline, CDR1 SGHRS and CDR2 YFSETQ. There are 15 residues in the CDR3. V lost 0 bases and J lost 2; bases outside the gene matches: 5. The CDR3 DNA sequence: TGCGCCAGCAGCTTGGCGGGGGGTCAAGCCTACGAGCAGTACTTC. Protein sequence: CASSLAGGQAYEQYF. Filled out from reference TRBV5-1 and TRBJ2-7, the complete variable domain reads KAGVTQTPRYLIKTRGQQVTLSCSPISGHRSVSWYQQTPGQGLQFLFEYFSETQRNKGNFPGRFSGRQFSNSRSEMNVSTLELGDSALYLCASSLAGGQAYEQYFGPGTRLTVT.

V is TRBV5-6 and J is TRBJ1-3; D is uncertain. The CDR3 totals 14 residues. Germline CDR1 reads SGHDT; CDR2 reads YYEEEE. Trimming took off 3 bases at V and 1 base at J, with 8 bases between the two ends. The chain's CDR3 is CASSWSVSGNTIYF. DNA of the CDR3: TGTGCCAGCAGCTGGAGTGTGTCTGGAAACACCATATATTTT.

The chain joins TRBV6-6 to TRBJ2-7, with 8 bases that match TRBD2. The CDR3 is 15 residues long. The V segment lost 6 bases and the J segment 1 base; nucleotides outside the gene matches: 8. From germline, CDR1 is MNHNY and CDR2 SVGAGI (reference sequence). The CDR3 bases are TGTGCCAGCAGCCACGGGGGGGTTCCGTCCTACGAGCAGTACTTC. As protein: CASSHGGVPSYEQYF.

The chain carries TRBV12-3 or TRBV12-4 and TRBJ2-7, with 8 bases matching TRBD1. Trimming at V came to 1 base and at J to 10 bases, leaving 6 bases not matched to a gene. This CDR3 has 13 residues. The CDR3 DNA sequence: TGTGCCAGCAGTTTAGAGGGGACAGGTTTTCAGTACTTC. Protein product: CASSLEGTGFQYF.

This chain connects TRBV9 to TRBJ2-7; 10 nucleotides line up with TRBD1. Per germline, CDR1 SGDLS and CDR2 YYNGEE. This CDR3 is 16 amino acids long. The ends lost 1 base at V and 1 base at J; junction bases unmatched: 5. CDR3 sequence reads: CASSVCQDRGSYEQYF. The CDR3 DNA sequence: TGTGCCAGCAGCGTATGTCAGGACAGGGGGTCCTACGAGCAGTACTTC.

This clone has more than one count but fewer than ten. The V call is TRBV29-1, the J call TRBJ2-3; a weak D match, TRBD2 (5 bases). V lost 4 bases and J 4 bases, leaving 9 bases between the germline ends. The CDR3 contains 12 residues. Germline assignment: CDR1 SQVTM and CDR2 ANQGSEA. The DNA for the CDR3 is TGCAGCGTTGTGATCGGGGCAGATACGCAGTATTTT. Encoded protein: CSVVIGADTQYF.

The V gene is TRBV4-1, the J gene TRBJ2-3, with a tentative D call TRBD2 (5 bases). Germline CDR1 and CDR2: MGHRA and YSYEKL. The CDR3 is made up of 14 amino acids. V lost 1 base and J 0 bases, leaving 5 bases between the germline ends. The CDR3 DNA reads TGCGCCAGCAGCCAAGGGACTAGCACAGATACGCAGTATTTT. Amino acid sequence: CASSQGTSTDTQYF.

The chain joins TRBV7-2 to TRBJ2-7; 11 bases match TRBD2. This CDR3 region has 15 residues. V trimming: 6 bases; J trimming: 2 bases; junction bases outside the gene matches: 6. Germline CDR1 reads SGHTA; CDR2 reads FQGNSA. The CDR3 protein is CASSLGLAATYEQYF. Here the CDR3 DNA reads TGTGCCAGCAGTCTGGGACTAGCGGCTACCTACGAGCAGTACTTC.

The chain combines TRBV2 with TRBJ2-1; possibly TRBD2 for D (6 bases). The CDR3 has 11 residues. Trimming took off 3 bases at V and 12 bases at J, with 9 bases between the two ends. Germline CDR1 and CDR2: SNHLY and FYNNEI. As DNA, the CDR3 is TGTGCCAGCAGTGAGGTAGCGGTGCAGTTCTTC. This gives the protein CASSEVAVQFF.